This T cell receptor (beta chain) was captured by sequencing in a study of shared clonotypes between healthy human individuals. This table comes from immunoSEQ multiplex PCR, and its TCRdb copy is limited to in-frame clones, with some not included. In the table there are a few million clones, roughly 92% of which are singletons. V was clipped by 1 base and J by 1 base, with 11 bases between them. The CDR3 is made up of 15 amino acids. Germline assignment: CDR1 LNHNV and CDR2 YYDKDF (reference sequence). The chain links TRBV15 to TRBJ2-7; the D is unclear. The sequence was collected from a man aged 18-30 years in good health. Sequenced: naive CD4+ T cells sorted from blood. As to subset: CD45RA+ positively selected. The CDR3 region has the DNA TGTGCCACCAGCAGAGGCAGCGACTCGTCCTACGAGCAGTACTTC. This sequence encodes CATSRGSDSSYEQYF.